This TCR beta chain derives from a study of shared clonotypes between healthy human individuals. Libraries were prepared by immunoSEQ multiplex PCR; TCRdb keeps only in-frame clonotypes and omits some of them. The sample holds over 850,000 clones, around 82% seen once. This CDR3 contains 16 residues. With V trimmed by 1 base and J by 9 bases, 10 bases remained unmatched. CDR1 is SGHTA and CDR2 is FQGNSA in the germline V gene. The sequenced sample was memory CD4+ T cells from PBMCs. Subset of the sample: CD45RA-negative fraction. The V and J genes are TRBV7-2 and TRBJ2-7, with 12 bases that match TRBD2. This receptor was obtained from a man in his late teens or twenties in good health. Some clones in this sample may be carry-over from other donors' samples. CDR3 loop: CASSLEIASGRAGQYF. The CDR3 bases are TGTGCCAGCAGCTTAGAAATCGCTAGCGGGAGGGCCGGGCAGTACTTC.